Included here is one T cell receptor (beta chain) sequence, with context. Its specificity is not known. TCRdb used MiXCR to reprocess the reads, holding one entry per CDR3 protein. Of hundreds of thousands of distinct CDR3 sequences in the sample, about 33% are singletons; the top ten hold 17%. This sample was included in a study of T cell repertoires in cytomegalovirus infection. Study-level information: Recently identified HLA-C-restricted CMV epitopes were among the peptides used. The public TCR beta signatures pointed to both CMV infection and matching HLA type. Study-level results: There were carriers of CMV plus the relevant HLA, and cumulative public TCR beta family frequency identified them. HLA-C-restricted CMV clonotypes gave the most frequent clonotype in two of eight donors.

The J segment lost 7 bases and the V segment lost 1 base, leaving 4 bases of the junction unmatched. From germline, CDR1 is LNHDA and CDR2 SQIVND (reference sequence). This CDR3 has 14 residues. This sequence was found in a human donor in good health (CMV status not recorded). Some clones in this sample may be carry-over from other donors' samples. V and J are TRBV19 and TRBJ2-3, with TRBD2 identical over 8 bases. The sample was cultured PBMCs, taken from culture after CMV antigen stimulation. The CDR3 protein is CASSIAGGTYTQYF. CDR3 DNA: TGTGCCAGTAGTATAGCGGGAGGGACCTATACGCAGTATTTT.